Sequencing of this TCR beta chain was carried out in a study of T cell responses to AZD1222 COVID-19 vaccine. The study, taken as a whole, reports: Across the whole spike, CD4 TCRs peaked at regions 160-218 and 743-854.

Repertoires were generated with immunoSEQ multiplex PCR, while TCRdb's copy carries only in-frame clones and drops some. The sample carries roughly 100,000 clones, roughly 88% recorded once. Deletions cut 6 bases from V and 0 bases from J, with 14 bases between. Germline V gene data show CDR1 as MRHNA and CDR2 as SNTAGT. CDR3 length: 16 amino acids. As concerns this clone: Its antigen is undetermined.

This clonotype was sampled from an adult in good health. The starting material was peripheral blood, obtained on day 0 of AZD1222 vaccination. V and J are TRBV6-4 and TRBJ2-2; maybe TRBD2 (6 bases). The CDR3 DNA reads TGTGCCAGCAGAAAGAATTCGGGGGCGAACACCGGGGAGCTGTTTTTT. Residues: CASRKNSGANTGELFF.